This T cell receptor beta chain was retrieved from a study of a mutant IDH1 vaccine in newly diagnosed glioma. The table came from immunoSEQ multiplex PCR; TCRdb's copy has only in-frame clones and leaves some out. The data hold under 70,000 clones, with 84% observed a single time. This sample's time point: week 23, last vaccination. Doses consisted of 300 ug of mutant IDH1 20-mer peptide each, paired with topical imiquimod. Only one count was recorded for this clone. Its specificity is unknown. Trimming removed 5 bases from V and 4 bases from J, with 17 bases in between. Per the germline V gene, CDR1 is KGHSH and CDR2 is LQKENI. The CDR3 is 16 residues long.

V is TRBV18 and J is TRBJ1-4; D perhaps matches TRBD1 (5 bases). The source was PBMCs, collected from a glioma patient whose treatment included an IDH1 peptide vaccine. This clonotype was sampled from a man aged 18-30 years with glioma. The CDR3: CASSSNSGTYNEKLFF. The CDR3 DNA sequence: TGTGCCAGCTCATCAAATTCCGGGACTTATAATGAAAAACTGTTTTTT.